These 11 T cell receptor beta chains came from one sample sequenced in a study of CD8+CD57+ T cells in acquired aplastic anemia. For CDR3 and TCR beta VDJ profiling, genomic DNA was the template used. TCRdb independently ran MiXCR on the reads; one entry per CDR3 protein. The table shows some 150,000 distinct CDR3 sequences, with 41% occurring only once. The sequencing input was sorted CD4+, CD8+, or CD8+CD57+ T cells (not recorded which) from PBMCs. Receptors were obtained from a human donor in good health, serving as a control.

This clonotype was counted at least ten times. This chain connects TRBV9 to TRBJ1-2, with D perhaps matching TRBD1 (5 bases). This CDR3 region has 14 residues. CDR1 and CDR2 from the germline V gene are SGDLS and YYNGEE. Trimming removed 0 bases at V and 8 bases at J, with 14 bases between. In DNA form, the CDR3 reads TGTGCCAGCAGCGTAGATCCAGGGCGAGTAGGCTACACCTTC. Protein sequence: CASSVDPGRVGYTF. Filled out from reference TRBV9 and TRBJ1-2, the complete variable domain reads DSGVTQTPKHLITATGQRVTLRCSPRSGDLSVYWYQQSLDQGLQFLIQYYNGEERAKGNILERFSAQQFPDLHSELNLSSLELGDSALYFCASSVDPGRVGYTFGSGTRLTVV.

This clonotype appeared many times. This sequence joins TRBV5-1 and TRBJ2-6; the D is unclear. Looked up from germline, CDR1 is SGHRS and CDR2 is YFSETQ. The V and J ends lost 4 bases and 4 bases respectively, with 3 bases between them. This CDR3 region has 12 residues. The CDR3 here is CASSHGANVLTF. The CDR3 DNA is TGCGCCAGCAGCCACGGGGCCAACGTCCTGACTTTC. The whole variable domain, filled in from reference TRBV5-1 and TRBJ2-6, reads KAGVTQTPRYLIKTRGQQVTLSCSPISGHRSVSWYQQTPGQGLQFLFEYFSETQRNKGNFPGRFSGRQFSNSRSEMNVSTLELGDSALYLCASSHGANVLTFGAGSRLTVL.

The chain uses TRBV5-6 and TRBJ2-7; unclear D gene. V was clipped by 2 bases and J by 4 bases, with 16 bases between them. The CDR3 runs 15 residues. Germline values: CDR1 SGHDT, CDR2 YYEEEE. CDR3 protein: CASSLAQLITYEQYF. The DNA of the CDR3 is TGTGCCAGCAGCTTAGCACAGCTCATCACGTACGAGCAGTACTTC.

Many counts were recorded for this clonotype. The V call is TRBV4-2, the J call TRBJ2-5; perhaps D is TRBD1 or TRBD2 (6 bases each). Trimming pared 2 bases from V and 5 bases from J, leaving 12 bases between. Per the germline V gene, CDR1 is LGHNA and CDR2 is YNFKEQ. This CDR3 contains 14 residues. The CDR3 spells CASSQSLGGETQYF. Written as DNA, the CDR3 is TGTGCCAGCAGCCAATCCCTAGGGGGGGAGACCCAGTACTTC.

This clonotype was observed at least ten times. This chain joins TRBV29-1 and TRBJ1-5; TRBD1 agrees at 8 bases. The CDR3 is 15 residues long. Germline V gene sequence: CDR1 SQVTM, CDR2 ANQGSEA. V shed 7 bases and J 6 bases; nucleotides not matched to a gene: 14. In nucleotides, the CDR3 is TGCAGCGCCCAAGGGGCAGGGGGCAGCGGTCAGCCCCAGCATTTT. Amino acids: CSAQGAGGSGQPQHF.

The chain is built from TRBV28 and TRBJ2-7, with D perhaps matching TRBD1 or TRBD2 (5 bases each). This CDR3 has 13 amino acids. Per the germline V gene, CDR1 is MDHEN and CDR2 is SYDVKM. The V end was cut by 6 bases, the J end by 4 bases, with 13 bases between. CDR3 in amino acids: CASRGDGLYEQYF. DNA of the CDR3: TGTGCCAGCAGGGGGGACGGATTGTACGAGCAGTACTTC.

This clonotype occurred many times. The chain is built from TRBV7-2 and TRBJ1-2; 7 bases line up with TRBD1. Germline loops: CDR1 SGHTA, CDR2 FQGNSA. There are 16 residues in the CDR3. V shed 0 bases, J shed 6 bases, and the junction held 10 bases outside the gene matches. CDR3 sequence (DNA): TGTGCCAGCAGCTTAGCGTTTTTCGACAGGGAGGATGGCTACACCTTC. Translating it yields CASSLAFFDREDGYTF.

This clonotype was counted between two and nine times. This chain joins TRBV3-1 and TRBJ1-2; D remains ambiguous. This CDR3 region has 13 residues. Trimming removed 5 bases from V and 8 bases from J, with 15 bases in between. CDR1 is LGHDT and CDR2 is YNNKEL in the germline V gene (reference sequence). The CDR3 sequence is CASSSGFSGGYTF. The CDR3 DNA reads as TGTGCCAGCAGCTCTGGGTTTTCGGGAGGCTACACCTTC.

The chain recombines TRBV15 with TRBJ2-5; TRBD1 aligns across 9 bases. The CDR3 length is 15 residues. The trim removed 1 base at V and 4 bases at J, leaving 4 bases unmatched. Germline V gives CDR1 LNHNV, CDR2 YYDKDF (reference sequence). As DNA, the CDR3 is TGTGCCACCAGCAGAGTGACAGGGGGGGGAGAGACCCAGTACTTC. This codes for CATSRVTGGGETQYF.

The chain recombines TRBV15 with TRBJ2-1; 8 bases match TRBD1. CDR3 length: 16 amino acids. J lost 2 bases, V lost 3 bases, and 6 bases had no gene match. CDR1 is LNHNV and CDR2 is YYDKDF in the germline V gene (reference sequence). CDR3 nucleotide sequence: TGTGCCACCAGCAGTGCGCCAGGGGGCGCCTACAATGAGCAGTTCTTC. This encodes CATSSAPGGAYNEQFF.

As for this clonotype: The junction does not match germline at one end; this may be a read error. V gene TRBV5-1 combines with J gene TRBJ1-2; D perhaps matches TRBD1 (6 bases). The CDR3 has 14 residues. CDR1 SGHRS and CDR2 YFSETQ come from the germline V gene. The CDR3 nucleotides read TGCGCCAGCAGCTTTGAGGCCAGGGGCTATGGCTACGCCTTC. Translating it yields CASSFEARGYGYAF.